Following are 17 T cell receptor beta chains from one sample sequenced in a study of Ad26.COV2.S vaccination and SARS-CoV-2 variants. Treatment defined: around 19 received Ad26.COV2.S at low or high dose, single or two shots; 5 received placebo; per-sample allocation not given. Specimens were obtained on day 63 following the first vaccine or placebo injection. Produced via immunoSEQ multiplex PCR; TCRdb's table is partial and in-frame only. The repertoire holds over 300,000 clones, with around four fifths as singletons. The sequenced sample was peripheral blood, obtained in a trial of Ad26.COV2.S vaccine versus placebo. These receptor sequences come from a person between 18 and 65 years old who received the Ad26.COV2.S COVID-19 vaccine or a placebo.

The chain joins TRBV9 to TRBJ1-2, with a possible D match to TRBD1 (5 bases). V lost 0 bases and J lost 8, with 17 bases in between. This CDR3 has 15 amino acids. The germline V gene encodes CDR1 SGDLS and CDR2 YYNGEE. The CDR3 loop reads CASSVGGGESGGYTF. In nucleotides, the CDR3 is TGTGCCAGCAGCGTAGGGGGAGGGGAGTCCGGCGGCTACACCTTC. The full variable domain, rest sourced from reference TRBV9 and TRBJ1-2, is DSGVTQTPKHLITATGQRVTLRCSPRSGDLSVYWYQQSLDQGLQFLIQYYNGEERAKGNILERFSAQQFPDLHSELNLSSLELGDSALYFCASSVGGGESGGYTFGSGTRLTVV.

This sequence joins TRBV30 and TRBJ1-1; possible D gene TRBD1, 6 bases. Trimming left V 2 bases short and J 10 bases short, with 14 bases between. The CDR3 totals 12 residues. Looked up from germline, CDR1 is GTSNPN and CDR2 is SVGIG (reference sequence). The CDR3 coding sequence is TGTGCCTGGAGTCGGGTGGGGGCGAGAGCTTTCTTT. It translates to CAWSRVGARAFF.

The chain joins TRBV4-1 to TRBJ1-5, with TRBD1 identical over 7 bases. J lost 7 bases, V lost 3 bases, and 6 bases had no gene match. Germline V gene lookup returns CDR1 MGHRA and CDR2 YSYEKL. The CDR3 totals 14 residues. The chain's CDR3 is CASSQAQGWQPQHF. CDR3 DNA sequence: TGCGCCAGCAGCCAGGCACAGGGGTGGCAGCCCCAGCATTTT.

The sample holds a few counts of this clone. The V call is TRBV24-1, the J call TRBJ2-3; 8 bases agree with TRBD2. Trimming at V came to 4 bases and at J to 2 bases, leaving 13 bases not matched to a gene. Germline V gene sequence: CDR1 KGHDR, CDR2 SFDVKD. There are 18 residues in the CDR3. CDR3 DNA sequence: TGTGCCACCAGTGACCACCGGGGCCTAGCGGGTGTCACAGATACGCAGTATTTT. It yields the protein CATSDHRGLAGVTDTQYF.

This chain connects TRBV5-1 to TRBJ2-1, with no clear D. The CDR3 sequence is 13 residues long. Germline V gives CDR1 SGHRS, CDR2 YFSETQ. Trimming shortened V by 0 bases and J by 4 bases, and 5 bases separated the two germline ends. CDR3 protein: CASSLGLYNEQFF. CDR3 sequence (DNA): TGCGCCAGCAGCTTGGGACTTTACAATGAGCAGTTCTTC.

V gene TRBV7-8 combines with J gene TRBJ2-7, with D possibly being TRBD1 or TRBD2 (5 bases each). The CDR3 consists of 14 residues. In germline, CDR1 is SGHVS, CDR2 FQNEAQ. V was clipped by 5 bases and J by 3 bases, with 14 bases between them. This CDR3 reads CASSPGRYLYEQYF. The CDR3 DNA follows: TGTGCCAGCAGCCCGGGACGTTACCTCTACGAGCAGTACTTC.

The chain carries TRBV9 and TRBJ2-2, with D maybe TRBD2 (6 bases). V gave up 3 bases and J gave up 5 bases, with 17 bases separating them. Germline V gene lookup returns CDR1 SGDLS and CDR2 YYNGEE. The CDR3 is made up of 16 amino acids. The CDR3 here is CASSARGQGGTGELFF. The CDR3 DNA sequence: TGTGCCAGCAGCGCCCGTGGGCAGGGAGGAACCGGGGAGCTGTTTTTT. The variable domain in full, completed from reference TRBV9 and TRBJ2-2, reads DSGVTQTPKHLITATGQRVTLRCSPRSGDLSVYWYQQSLDQGLQFLIQYYNGEERAKGNILERFSAQQFPDLHSELNLSSLELGDSALYFCASSARGQGGTGELFFGEGSRLTVL.

This clone came up a few times. The chain uses TRBV5-6 and TRBJ2-7, with 8 bases fitting TRBD2. The V gene's germline CDR1 is SGHDT and CDR2 YYEEEE. CDR3 length: 13 amino acids. The V segment lost 4 bases and the J segment 2 bases; nucleotides outside the gene matches: 2. CDR3 DNA: TGTGCCAGCAGCGCAGCGGGAGCCTACGAGCAGTACTTC. As protein: CASSAAGAYEQYF.

The chain links TRBV9 to TRBJ1-5; D is undetermined. CDR1 and CDR2 (germline): SGDLS, YYNGEE. V lost 10 bases to trimming and J lost 6 bases, with 23 bases between them. This CDR3 contains 15 residues. DNA for the CDR3: TGTGCCCGTCCCAGAGAGATGGAGGGTGGTCAGCCCCAGCATTTT. Encoded protein: CARPREMEGGQPQHF. Full variable domain (missing parts from reference TRBV9 and TRBJ1-5): DSGVTQTPKHLITATGQRVTLRCSPRSGDLSVYWYQQSLDQGLQFLIQYYNGEERAKGNILERFSAQQFPDLHSELNLSSLELGDSALYFCARPREMEGGQPQHFGDGTRLSIL.

The chain couples TRBV7-3 to TRBJ2-4, with TRBD2 as a possible D gene (5 bases). This CDR3 has 16 residues. The ends were cut back, 1 base at V and 0 bases at J, with 10 bases in the middle. Looked up from germline, CDR1 is SGHTA and CDR2 is FQGTGA. The CDR3 DNA reads TGTGCCAGCAGCTTAATGAGTCGGGGAGCCAAAAACATTCAGTACTTC. Translation gives CASSLMSRGAKNIQYF.

This clone was found once. For the CDR3, the DNA is TGCGCCAGCAGCGTCTCCTCCGGGACAGGGTTCCATGAGCAGTTCTTC. Its protein product is CASSVSSGTGFHEQFF. This sequence joins TRBV5-1 and TRBJ2-1, with 9 bases fitting TRBD1. V lost 4 bases to trimming and J lost 8 bases; unmatched junction nucleotides: 13. This CDR3 region has 16 residues. CDR1 and CDR2 (germline): SGHRS, YFSETQ.

This chain uses TRBV5-6 with TRBJ1-2, with D uncertain. V was clipped by 3 bases and J by 8 bases, with 14 bases between them. This CDR3 comprises 13 residues. CDR1 SGHDT and CDR2 YYEEEE come from the germline V gene. DNA of the CDR3: TGTGCCAGCAGCTCCGTACTACACGTAGGCTACACCTTC. Translated, it gives CASSSVLHVGYTF.

V usage is TRBV19 and J usage is TRBJ2-1; 9 bases align to TRBD2. The CDR3 is 16 amino acids. Germline V CDR1 and CDR2: LNHDA, SQIVND (reference sequence). J gave up 0 bases and V 3 bases, and 3 bases lay outside the gene matches. CDR3 in amino acids: CASSIGSGSSYNEQFF. Written as DNA, the CDR3 is TGTGCCAGTAGTATTGGTAGCGGGAGCTCCTACAATGAGCAGTTCTTC.

CDR3 coding DNA: TGTGCCAGCAGAAAGACAGGGTTCCCAAGGGACGAGCAGTACTTC. Translating gives CASRKTGFPRDEQYF. The rearrangement uses TRBV6-5 and TRBJ2-7; 7 bases align to TRBD1. J was trimmed by 5 bases and V by 6 bases; bases with no gene match: 13. Germline V lookup: CDR1 MNHEY, CDR2 SVGAGI. The CDR3 is 15 residues long.

V usage is TRBV11-3 and J usage is TRBJ2-7; D is unclear. Trimming took off 1 base at V and 2 bases at J, with 12 bases between the two ends. Germline V gives CDR1 SGHNT, CDR2 YENEEA. This CDR3 comprises 15 residues. The CDR3 nucleotides read TGTGCCAGCAGCTTAGGTAGCCCGGGCGCCTACGAGCAGTACTTC. Protein product: CASSLGSPGAYEQYF.

The chain links TRBV14 to TRBJ1-2; TRBD1 might be the D (5 bases). The germline V and J ends were trimmed by 4 bases and 0 bases, with 12 bases remaining between them. CDR3 size: 15 residues. Germline V lookup: CDR1 SGHDN, CDR2 FVKESK. CDR3 nucleotide sequence: TGTGCCAGCAGCCGCGGAAGAGGGGCTAACTATGGCTACACCTTC. Protein product: CASSRGRGANYGYTF.

The chain is built from TRBV27 and TRBJ2-7; the D is unclear. The CDR3 consists of 15 residues. Between the trimmed V and J ends, which lost 2 bases and 4 bases, there was a span of 15 bases. Looked up from germline, CDR1 is MNHEY and CDR2 is SMNVEV (reference sequence). The CDR3 DNA reads TGTGCCAGCAGTTTACACTATTACCCCTCTTACGAGCAGTACTTC. Residues: CASSLHYYPSYEQYF.